This TCR beta chain was found in a study of early T cells in non-severe SARS-CoV-2 infection. The overall study: Sequencing of unsorted whole blood was done on bulk RNA, leaving chains unpaired.

This clonotype has just a few counts. The antigen is unknown. Study findings and constraints: Private and CD4 specificities were missed by VDJdb matching, skewed to anti-spike CD8.

Attached unique molecular identifiers marked individual cDNA molecules. TCRdb itself ran the 5' RACE reads through MiXCR, one entry per CDR3 protein. This sample has more than 95,000 distinct CDR3 sequences, with around 17% found just once. The CDR3 contains 13 residues. V shed 8 bases and J shed 5 bases, with 16 bases lying between them. Per germline, CDR1 WSHSY and CDR2 SAAADI. V usage is TRBV10-2 and J usage is TRBJ2-7, with D tentatively TRBD1 (5 bases). Material: whole blood. The TCR was taken from an adult who was a healthcare worker with PCR-confirmed SARS-CoV-2 infection or an uninfected control (not recorded which). CDR3 coding DNA: TGCGCCAGCGCCCCCCAGGGTGTACACGAGCAGTACTTC. It encodes CASAPQGVHEQYF.